These 22 T cell receptor beta chains originate from one sample sequenced in a study of blood T cell repertoires in COVID-19. Clones were sequenced by immunoSEQ multiplex PCR, and TCRdb holds only the in-frame ones, with some missing. The sample includes approximately 50,000 clones, approximately 84% of them seen just once. Sequencing input: peripheral blood. Source of these receptors: a man in his 70s with active COVID-19.

CDR3 sequence (DNA): TGTGCCTGGACGGGGACTAGCGGAATGTCAGATACGCAGTATTTT. This translates into CAWTGTSGMSDTQYF. The chain is built from TRBV30 and TRBJ2-3; 11 nucleotides agree with TRBD2. Germline-derived CDR1 and CDR2 are GTSNPN and SVGIG (reference sequence). V lost 4 bases to trimming and J lost 4 bases; unmatched junction nucleotides: 7. The CDR3 covers 15 residues.

With respect to this clone: This same CDR3 is encoded by further DNA sequences in the sample. V usage is TRBV19 and J usage is TRBJ2-1; TRBD2 agrees at 9 bases. The germline CDR1 and CDR2 sequences are LNHDA and SQIVND (reference sequence). V was clipped by 5 bases and J by 4 bases; unmatched bases: 6. The length of the CDR3 is 15 residues. The CDR3 here is CASSSRLAVYNEQFF. In DNA, the CDR3 is TGTGCCAGTAGTTCCCGACTAGCGGTGTACAATGAGCAGTTCTTC.

In this sample, this clone turned up a few times. The chain employs TRBV4-3 and TRBJ2-3, with TRBD2 matching over 11 bases. V shed 1 base, J shed 6 bases, and the junction held 6 bases outside the gene matches. The CDR3 is 16 amino acids. Per the germline V gene, CDR1 is LGHNA and CDR2 is YSLEER. CDR3 residues: CASSQAPSGRRDTQYF. In nucleotides, the CDR3 is TGCGCCAGCAGCCAAGCGCCTAGCGGGAGGAGGGATACGCAGTATTTT.

V usage is TRBV19 and J usage is TRBJ2-7; 7 bases agree with TRBD1. The CDR3 length is 13 residues. V dropped 7 bases and J dropped 6; count of bases not matched to a gene: 9. CDR1 and CDR2 (germline): LNHDA, SQIVND (reference sequence). The CDR3: CASNTGVVGEQYF. CDR3 nucleotides: TGTGCCAGTAACACAGGGGTAGTTGGCGAGCAGTACTTC.

In DNA, the CDR3 is TGTGCCAGTAGGGGACTAGCGGGAGGTAGCTCCTACGAGCAGTACTTC. Translation: CASRGLAGGSSYEQYF. The chain has TRBV19 and TRBJ2-7; TRBD2 matches 15 bases. In germline, CDR1 is LNHDA, CDR2 SQIVND (reference sequence). The J segment lost 0 bases and the V segment lost 6 bases, leaving 3 bases of the junction unmatched. The CDR3 extends over 16 amino acids.

The rearrangement uses TRBV5-1 and TRBJ2-3, with 8 bases that match TRBD2. J was trimmed by 5 bases and V by 4 bases; bases with no gene match: 6. Germline V lookup: CDR1 SGHRS, CDR2 YFSETQ. The CDR3 contains 14 residues. The CDR3 nucleotides are TGCGCCAGCAGCAGCGGGAGTGCCGGAGATACGCAGTATTTT. It encodes CASSSGSAGDTQYF.

CDR3 DNA sequence: TGTGCCAGCAGCTCTCATAGGACACCCGGGGAGCTGTTTTTT. Amino acid sequence: CASSSHRTPGELFF. The chain links TRBV11-1 to TRBJ2-2; perhaps TRBD1 as D (5 bases). V lost 4 bases, J lost 6 bases, and 12 bases lay in between. Germline CDR1 and CDR2: SGHAT and FQDESV (reference sequence). CDR3 length: 14 residues. Full variable domain (outside the CDR3, taken from reference TRBV11-1 and TRBJ2-2): EAEVAQSPRYKITEKSQAVAFWCDPISGHATLYWYRQILGQGPELLVQFQDESVVDDSQLPKDRFSAERLKGVDSTLKIQPAELGDSAMYLCASSSHRTPGELFFGEGSRLTVL.

V usage is TRBV18 and J usage is TRBJ1-3; maybe TRBD1 (5 bases). Germline loops: CDR1 KGHSH, CDR2 LQKENI. Trimming cost V 3 bases and J 4 bases, with 10 bases left between them. This CDR3 has 14 residues. The CDR3 sequence is CASSPDTGGNTIYF. CDR3 in DNA: TGTGCCAGCTCACCGGACACCGGGGGAAACACCATATATTTT.

The V and J genes are TRBV7-3 and TRBJ1-1, with D unclear. The CDR3 contains 17 residues. Deletions cut 1 base from V and 1 base from J, with 16 bases between. CDR1 SGHTA and CDR2 FQGTGA come from the germline V gene. CDR3: CASSLRAQRVRNTEAFF. The CDR3 region has the DNA TGTGCCAGCAGCTTAAGGGCCCAGAGGGTGCGGAACACTGAAGCTTTCTTT.

This clone was picked up one time. The CDR3 here is CASSVGPAGGAGTQYF. For the CDR3, the DNA is TGTGCCAGCAGCGTAGGTCCAGCGGGAGGAGCAGGGACCCAGTACTTC. The chain employs TRBV9 and TRBJ2-5; TRBD2 agrees at 9 bases. CDR3 size: 16 residues. V trimming: 0 bases; J trimming: 7 bases; junction bases outside the gene matches: 10. Germline values: CDR1 SGDLS, CDR2 YYNGEE.

The genes are TRBV4-3 and TRBJ1-4, with 7 positions matching TRBD1. The CDR3 consists of 18 residues. The J segment lost 7 bases and the V segment lost 0 bases, leaving 14 bases of the junction unmatched. Per germline, CDR1 LGHNA and CDR2 YSLEER. CDR3 in DNA: TGCGCCAGCAGCCAAGATTGGGTGGGTAGGGGGCGTTTTGAAAAACTGTTTTTT. This translates into CASSQDWVGRGRFEKLFF.

The rearrangement links TRBV14 to TRBJ2-7, with 11 nucleotides matching TRBD1. V gave up 3 bases and J gave up 4 bases; unmatched junction bases: 2. Germline CDR1 and CDR2: SGHDN and FVKESK. This CDR3 has 14 amino acids. DNA for the CDR3: TGTGCCAGCAGCCACCGGGACAGGGGGTACGAGCAGTACTTC. As protein: CASSHRDRGYEQYF.

This clone was counted only a few times. The chain recombines TRBV7-3 with TRBJ1-5; D not certain. V was cut by 2 bases and J by 5 bases, with 7 bases left in between. Per the germline V gene, CDR1 is SGHTA and CDR2 is FQGTGA. This CDR3 spans 13 amino acids. The CDR3 DNA reads as TGTGCCAGCAGCTTATCCTTCGATCAGCCCCAGCATTTT. It codes for CASSLSFDQPQHF.

The rearrangement links TRBV5-1 to TRBJ1-1; no firm D call. Germline V CDR1 and CDR2: SGHRS, YFSETQ. The CDR3 runs to 17 residues. V was pared by 1 base and J by 3 bases, with 19 bases between. The CDR3 DNA reads as TGCGCCAGCAGCTTGTGGCCTGAAAACCAGCTAGACACTGAAGCTTTCTTT. This encodes CASSLWPENQLDTEAFF.

In this sample, this clone turned up once. The chain is built from TRBV2 and TRBJ2-2; TRBD2 matches at 8 bases. The CDR3 extends over 16 amino acids. In germline, CDR1 is SNHLY, CDR2 FYNNEI. V lost 3 bases, J lost 7 bases, and 10 bases stayed unmatched. The CDR3 region has the DNA TGTGCCAGCAGTGAGGGGCGGGAGGCCTATAACGGGGAGCTGTTTTTT. Translating it yields CASSEGREAYNGELFF.

The chain combines TRBV7-2 with TRBJ2-5; 15 bases are shared with TRBD2. Germline V gene sequence: CDR1 SGHTA, CDR2 FQGNSA. The CDR3 extends over 17 amino acids. The V gene end was trimmed by 4 bases and the J gene end by 4 bases; junction bases not matched to a gene: 7. The CDR3 protein is CASSWTSGRARRETQYF. The CDR3 DNA follows: TGTGCCAGCAGCTGGACTAGCGGGAGGGCCCGAAGAGAGACCCAGTACTTC.

This clone was seen a handful of times. The chain carries TRBV5-1 and TRBJ2-2; 8 nucleotides agree with TRBD2. This CDR3 comprises 15 residues. J lost 6 bases, V lost 0 bases, and 4 bases had no gene match. CDR1 and CDR2 from the germline V gene are SGHRS and YFSETQ. CDR3 nucleotide sequence: TGCGCCAGCAGCTTGGTTGCTAGCGGGTCCGGGGAGCTGTTTTTT. Its protein product is CASSLVASGSGELFF.

The chain is built from TRBV25-1 and TRBJ2-3, with no clear D. The CDR3 runs to 15 residues. Germline V gene lookup returns CDR1 MGHDK and CDR2 SYGVNS. Trimming pared 4 bases from V and 0 bases from J, leaving 11 bases between. DNA for the CDR3: TGTGCCAGCAGTGGGCTAGATAAAAGCACAGATACGCAGTATTTT. Translation: CASSGLDKSTDTQYF.

This clone occurred once. The chain couples TRBV5-4 to TRBJ2-7, with TRBD2 matching over 9 bases. Losses at the gene ends were 4 bases for V and 0 bases for J; bases not matched to a gene: 5. The CDR3 covers 15 residues. Per germline, CDR1 SGHNT and CDR2 YYREEE (reference sequence). DNA for the CDR3: TGTGCCAGCAGCCGAACTAGCGGGTCCTCCTACGAGCAGTACTTC. As protein: CASSRTSGSSYEQYF.

V gene TRBV6-5 combines with J gene TRBJ1-1; a possible D gene is TRBD1 (5 bases). The CDR3 extends over 14 amino acids. V gave up 5 bases and J gave up 0 bases, with 10 bases separating them. Germline CDR1 is MNHEY and CDR2 is SVGAGI. The CDR3 nucleotides read TGTGCCAGCAGTCCCGGACACCTGAACACTGAAGCTTTCTTT. Protein product: CASSPGHLNTEAFF.

In its sample, this clone was seen once. The chain recombines TRBV5-6 with TRBJ2-1, with D uncertain. V was pared by 0 bases and J by 7 bases, with 11 bases between. The CDR3 runs 14 residues. CDR1 is SGHDT, CDR2 YYEEEE, per germline. The CDR3 DNA follows: TGTGCCAGCAGCTTGGAACAATTTCTTAATGAGCAGTTCTTC. Translation gives CASSLEQFLNEQFF.

This chain links TRBV10-3 with TRBJ1-1, with D possibly being TRBD1 (6 bases). The CDR3 has 12 amino acids. V was pared by 11 bases and J by 1 base, with 11 bases between. From germline, CDR1 is ENHRY and CDR2 SYGVKD. This CDR3 is CAARGENTEAFF. For the CDR3, the DNA is TGTGCCGCCAGGGGCGAGAACACTGAAGCTTTCTTT.